The 6 T cell receptor beta chains below come from one sample, sequenced in a study of spatial heterogeneity in lung cancer. Antigen specificity for these receptors is unknown. TCRdb itself ran the 5' RACE reads through MiXCR, one entry per CDR3 protein. This sample has 12,000 to 15,000 distinct CDR3 sequences; about 4.8% occur once, and the top ten carry approximately 16%. Overall study results and limits: The number of expanded tumor alpha and beta chains correlated with mutation number.

Time point denoted: sample taken at primary tumor resection. This material consisted of lung tumor tissue, taken at surgery. Receptors originate from a female donor with early-stage non-small cell lung cancer.

In this sample, this clonotype turned up many times. The library was designed around alpha chains, so this beta chain is a stray read whose abundance carries little weight. The V gene is TRBV12-5, the J gene TRBJ2-7; D is undetermined. V lost 2 bases and J lost 2, with 7 bases in between. Per the germline V gene, CDR1 is LGHNT and CDR2 is FRNRAP. The CDR3 loop spans 13 amino acids. The CDR3 sequence is CASGLQNTYEQYF. The DNA of the CDR3 is TGTGCTAGTGGTTTGCAGAATACCTACGAGCAGTACTTC.

This clonotype was seen at least ten times. In a library made to pick up alpha chains, this beta chain is a stray read with a size that means little. The chain combines TRBV5-1 with TRBJ1-1, with a possible D match to TRBD1 (5 bases). Trimming removed 4 bases at V and 2 bases at J, with 6 bases between. CDR3 size: 12 residues. From germline, CDR1 is SGHRS and CDR2 YFSETQ. CDR3 sequence reads: CASSTGNTEAFF. For the CDR3, the DNA is TGCGCCAGCAGCACAGGTAACACTGAAGCTTTCTTT.

In its sample, this clonotype was seen many times. Being off target in a library aimed at alpha chains, this beta chain has a size of little meaning. V is TRBV20-1 and J is TRBJ1-6; no clear D. Trimming took off 5 bases at V and 3 bases at J, with 11 bases between the two ends. This CDR3 has 14 amino acids. Germline assignment: CDR1 DFQATT and CDR2 SNEGSKA (reference sequence). The chain's CDR3 is CSAVRDYYNSPLHF. The CDR3 DNA reads TGCAGTGCTGTCCGGGATTACTATAATTCACCCCTCCACTTT.

The table lists this clonotype with many counts. Since the library was made to target alpha chains, this beta chain is a stray read and its abundance is not meaningful. This sequence joins TRBV20-1 and TRBJ1-1; no clear D. The CDR3 sequence is 15 residues long. V shed 2 bases and J shed 4 bases, with 17 bases lying between them. Germline V gene lookup returns CDR1 DFQATT and CDR2 SNEGSKA (reference sequence). CDR3 coding DNA: TGCAGTGCTAGAACGGAGTCCGGGGATGTCACTGAAGCTTTCTTT. Translated, it gives CSARTESGDVTEAFF.

This clonotype has a count of ten or more. This beta chain is an off-target read within a library intended for alpha chains, so its frequency means little. The V and J genes are TRBV6-2 or TRBV6-3 and TRBJ2-7; the D gene is possibly TRBD2 (5 bases). V was cut by 2 bases and J by 7 bases, with 12 bases left in between. This CDR3 is 13 amino acids long. Germline V CDR1 and CDR2: MNHEY, SVGEGT. The CDR3 nucleotides read TGTGCCAGCAGTTACCCCGGCCCGGGGGAGCAGTACTTC. This translates into CASSYPGPGEQYF.

This clonotype was recorded many times. This beta chain appears as a stray read in a library generated for alpha chains; its size is not informative. The CDR3 bases are TGCGCCAGCAGCTTGGGTGGCAGCTCAGGACAAGAGACCCAGTACTTC. Translating it yields CASSLGGSSGQETQYF. The chain links TRBV5-1 to TRBJ2-5; D is uncertain. V was clipped by 0 bases and J by 2 bases, with 14 bases between them. This CDR3 has 16 residues. Germline lookup yields CDR1 SGHRS and CDR2 YFSETQ.